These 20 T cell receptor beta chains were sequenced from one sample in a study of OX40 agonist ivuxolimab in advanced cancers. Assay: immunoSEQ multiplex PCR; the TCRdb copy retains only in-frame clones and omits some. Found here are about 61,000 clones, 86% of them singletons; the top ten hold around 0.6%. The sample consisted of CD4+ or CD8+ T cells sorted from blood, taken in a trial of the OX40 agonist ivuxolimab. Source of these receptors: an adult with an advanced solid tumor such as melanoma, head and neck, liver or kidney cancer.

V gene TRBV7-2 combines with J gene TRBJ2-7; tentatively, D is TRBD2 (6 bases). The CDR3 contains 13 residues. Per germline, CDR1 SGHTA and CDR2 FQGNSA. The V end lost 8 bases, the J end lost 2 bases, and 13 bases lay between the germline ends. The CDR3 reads CASHPERAYEQYF. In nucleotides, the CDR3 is TGTGCCAGCCACCCGGAGCGGGCCTACGAGCAGTACTTC.

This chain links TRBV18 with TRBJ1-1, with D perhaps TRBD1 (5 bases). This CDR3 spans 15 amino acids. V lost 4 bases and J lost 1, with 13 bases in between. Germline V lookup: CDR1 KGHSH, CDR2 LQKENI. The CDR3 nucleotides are TGTGCCAGCTCACGCCAGGGTGATGGGAACACTGAAGCTTTCTTT. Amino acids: CASSRQGDGNTEAFF.

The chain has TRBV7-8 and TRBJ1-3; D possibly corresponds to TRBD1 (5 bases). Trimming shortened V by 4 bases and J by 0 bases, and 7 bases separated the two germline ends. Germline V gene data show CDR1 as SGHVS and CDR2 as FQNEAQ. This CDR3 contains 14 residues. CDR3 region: CASSSDSSGNTIYF. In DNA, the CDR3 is TGTGCCAGCAGCTCAGACAGCTCTGGAAACACCATATATTTT.

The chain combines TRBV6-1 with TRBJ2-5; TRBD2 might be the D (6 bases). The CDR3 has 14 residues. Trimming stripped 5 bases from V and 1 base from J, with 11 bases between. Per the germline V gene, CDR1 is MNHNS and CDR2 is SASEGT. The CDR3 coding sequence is TGTGCCAGCAGTTTACTTAGCGGCCAAGAGACCCAGTACTTC. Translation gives CASSLLSGQETQYF.

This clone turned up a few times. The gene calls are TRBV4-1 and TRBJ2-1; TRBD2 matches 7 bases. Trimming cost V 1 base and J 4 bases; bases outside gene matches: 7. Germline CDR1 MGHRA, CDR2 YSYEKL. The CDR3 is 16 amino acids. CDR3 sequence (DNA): TGCGCCAGCAGCCAAGTTTTTGGGACTAAGTACAATGAGCAGTTCTTC. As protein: CASSQVFGTKYNEQFF.

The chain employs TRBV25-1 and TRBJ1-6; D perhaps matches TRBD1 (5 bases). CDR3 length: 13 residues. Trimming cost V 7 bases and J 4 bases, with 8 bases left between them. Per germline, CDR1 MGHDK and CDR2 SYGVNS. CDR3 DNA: TGTGCCAGCAAAGACAGTTATAATTCACCCCTCCACTTT. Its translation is CASKDSYNSPLHF.

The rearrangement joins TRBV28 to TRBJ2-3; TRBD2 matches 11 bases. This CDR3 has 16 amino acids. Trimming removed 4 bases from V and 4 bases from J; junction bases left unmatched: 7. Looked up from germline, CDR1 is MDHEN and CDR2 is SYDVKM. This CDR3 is CASSSRSGRAPDTQYF. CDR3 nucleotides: TGTGCCAGCAGTTCGCGTAGCGGGAGGGCCCCAGATACGCAGTATTTT.

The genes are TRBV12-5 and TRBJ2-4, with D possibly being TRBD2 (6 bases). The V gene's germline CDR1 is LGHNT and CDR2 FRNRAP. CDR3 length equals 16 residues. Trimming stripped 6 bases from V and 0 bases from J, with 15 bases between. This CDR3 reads CASGLWRELAKNIQYF. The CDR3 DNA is TGTGCTAGTGGCCTGTGGAGGGAACTAGCCAAAAACATTCAGTACTTC.

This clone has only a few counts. As DNA, the CDR3 is TGTGCCAGCAGCCTAGGGACTAGCTATGGCTACACCTTC. Protein sequence: CASSLGTSYGYTF. The V and J genes are TRBV5-4 and TRBJ1-2; possible D gene TRBD1, 5 bases. V was clipped by 4 bases and J by 4 bases, with 11 bases between them. Looked up from germline, CDR1 is SGHNT and CDR2 is YYREEE (reference sequence). This CDR3 is 13 amino acids long.

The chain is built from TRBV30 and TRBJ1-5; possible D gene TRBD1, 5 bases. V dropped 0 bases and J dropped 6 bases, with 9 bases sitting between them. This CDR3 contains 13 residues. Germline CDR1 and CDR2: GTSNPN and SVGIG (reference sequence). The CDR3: CAWSVQGVQPQHF. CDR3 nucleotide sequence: TGTGCCTGGAGTGTACAAGGGGTTCAGCCCCAGCATTTT. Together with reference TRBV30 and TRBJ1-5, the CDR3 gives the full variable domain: SQTIHQWPATLVQPVGSPLSLECTVEGTSNPNLYWYRQAAGRGLQLLFYSVGIGQISSEVPQNLSASRPQDRQFILSSKKLLLSDSGFYLCAWSVQGVQPQHFGDGTRLSIL.

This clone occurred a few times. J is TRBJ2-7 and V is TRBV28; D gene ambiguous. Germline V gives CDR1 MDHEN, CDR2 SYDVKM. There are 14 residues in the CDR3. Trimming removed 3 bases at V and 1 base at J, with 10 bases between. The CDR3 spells CASSFRGLSYEQYF. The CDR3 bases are TGTGCCAGCAGTTTTCGTGGCTTGTCCTACGAGCAGTACTTC.

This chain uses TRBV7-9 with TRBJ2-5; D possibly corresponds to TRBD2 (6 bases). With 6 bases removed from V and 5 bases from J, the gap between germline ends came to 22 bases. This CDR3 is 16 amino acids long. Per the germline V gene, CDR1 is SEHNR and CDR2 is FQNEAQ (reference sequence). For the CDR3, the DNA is TGTGCCAGCAGGCCAGCCGGGACTGCGGGTATGGAGACCCAGTACTTC. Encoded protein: CASRPAGTAGMETQYF.

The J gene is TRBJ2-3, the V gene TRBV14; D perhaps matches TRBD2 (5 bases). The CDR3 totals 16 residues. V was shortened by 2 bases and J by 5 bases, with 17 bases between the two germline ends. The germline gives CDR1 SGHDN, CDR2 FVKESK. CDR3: CASSQLVGVQLDTQYF. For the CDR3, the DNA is TGTGCCAGCAGCCAATTGGTGGGAGTGCAGCTAGATACGCAGTATTTT.

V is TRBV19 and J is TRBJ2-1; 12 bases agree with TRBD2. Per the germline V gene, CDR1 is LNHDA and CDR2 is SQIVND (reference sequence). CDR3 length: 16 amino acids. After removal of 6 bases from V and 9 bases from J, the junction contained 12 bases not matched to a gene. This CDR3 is CASRTPLAGGRLEQFF. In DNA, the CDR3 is TGTGCCAGTAGAACCCCTCTAGCGGGGGGGCGCCTTGAGCAGTTCTTC.

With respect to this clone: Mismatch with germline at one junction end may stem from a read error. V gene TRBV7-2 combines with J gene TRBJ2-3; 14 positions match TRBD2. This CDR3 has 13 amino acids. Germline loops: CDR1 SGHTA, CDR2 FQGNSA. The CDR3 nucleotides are TGTGCCAGCAGACGGACTAGCGGGGGGCCAGGCGATTTT. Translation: CASRRTSGGPGDF. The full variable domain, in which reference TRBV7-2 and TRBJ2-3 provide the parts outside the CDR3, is GAGVSQSPSNKVTEKGKDVELRCDPISGHTALYWYRQSLGQGLEFLIYFQGNSAPDKSGLPSDRFSAERTGGSVSTLTIQRTQQEDSAVYLCASRRTSGGPGDFGPGTRLTVL.

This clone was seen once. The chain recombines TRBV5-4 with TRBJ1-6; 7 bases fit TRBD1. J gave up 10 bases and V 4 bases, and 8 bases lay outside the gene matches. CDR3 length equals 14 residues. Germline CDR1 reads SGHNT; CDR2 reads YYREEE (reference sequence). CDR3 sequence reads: CASSRYQGGSPLHF. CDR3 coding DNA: TGTGCCAGCAGCCGTTATCAGGGGGGGTCACCCCTCCACTTT.

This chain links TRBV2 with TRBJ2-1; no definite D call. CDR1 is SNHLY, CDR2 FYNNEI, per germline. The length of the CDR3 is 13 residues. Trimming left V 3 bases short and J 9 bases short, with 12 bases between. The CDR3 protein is CASSDLPLGEQFF. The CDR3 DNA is TGTGCCAGCAGTGACCTACCACTCGGTGAGCAGTTCTTC. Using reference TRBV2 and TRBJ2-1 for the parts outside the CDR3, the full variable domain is EPEVTQTPSHQVTQMGQEVILRCVPISNHLYFYWYRQILGQKVEFLVSFYNNEISEKSEIFDDQFSVERPDGSNFTLKIRSTKLEDSAMYFCASSDLPLGEQFFGPGTRLTVL.

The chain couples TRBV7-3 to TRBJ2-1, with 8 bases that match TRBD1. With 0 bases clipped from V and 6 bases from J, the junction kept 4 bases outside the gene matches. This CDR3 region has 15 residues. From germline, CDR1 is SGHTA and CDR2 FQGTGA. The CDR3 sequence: CASSLTTGAGNEQFF. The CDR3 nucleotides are TGTGCCAGCAGCTTAACGACAGGGGCCGGCAATGAGCAGTTCTTC.

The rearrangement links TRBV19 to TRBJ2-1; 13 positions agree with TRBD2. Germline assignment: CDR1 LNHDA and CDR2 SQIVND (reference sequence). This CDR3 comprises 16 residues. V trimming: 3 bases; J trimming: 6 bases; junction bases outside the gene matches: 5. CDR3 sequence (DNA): TGTGCCAGTAGTATGCTACTAGCGGGAGGGGGCAATGAGCAGTTCTTC. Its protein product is CASSMLLAGGGNEQFF. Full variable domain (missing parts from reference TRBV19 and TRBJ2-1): DGGITQSPKYLFRKEGQNVTLSCEQNLNHDAMYWYRQDPGQGLRLIYYSQIVNDFQKGDIAEGYSVSREKKESFPLTVTSAQKNPTAFYLCASSMLLAGGGNEQFFGPGTRLTVL.

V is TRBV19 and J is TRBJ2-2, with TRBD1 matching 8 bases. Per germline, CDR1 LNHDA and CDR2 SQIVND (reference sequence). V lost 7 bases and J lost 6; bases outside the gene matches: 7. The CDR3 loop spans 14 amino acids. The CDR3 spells CASTADRDPGELFF. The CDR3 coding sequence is TGTGCCAGTACCGCGGACAGGGACCCCGGGGAGCTGTTTTTT.